This T cell receptor beta chain stems from a study of cytomegalovirus exposure and HLA in healthy donors. PCR was performed using 60 Vbeta and 13 Jbeta primers. Generated by immunoSEQ multiplex PCR, the TCRdb table keeps only in-frame clones and is missing some. The sample records around 99,000 clones, around 85% being singletons. About this clone itself: Its antigen is not identified.

Points from the study as a whole: Immune exposure was documented only through CMV serostatus. A reported reduction in N-insertions relative to the approximately 670-donor mean was seen in an Asian-associated ancestry cluster in a later analysis. The study recorded 150 to 200 TCR beta chains that were cytomegalovirus-associated.

V dropped 5 bases and J dropped 3 bases, with 14 bases sitting between them. From germline, CDR1 is SGHVS and CDR2 FNYEAQ. This CDR3 region has 14 residues. The chain carries TRBV7-6 and TRBJ2-7; D remains unclear. Sequenced sample: PBMCs. The TCR originated in a man younger than 45 in good health and CMV-seronegative. CDR3 DNA sequence: TGTGCCAGCAGCGCTGAGGCTGCCGACTACGAGCAGTACTTC. Its protein product is CASSAEAADYEQYF.